These 28 T cell receptor beta chains came from one sample sequenced in a study of early T cells in non-severe SARS-CoV-2 infection (dated by TCRdb to about 2021). Library method: 5' RACE. Sequenced on a NextSeq 500. TCRdb reanalyzed the raw reads on its own, using fastp at Q25 for trimming and MiXCR for clone calling, and kept in-frame beta chains. Each entry merges the rows of one CDR3 protein and shows their most common DNA and genes. In all, the sample holds approximately 79,000 distinct CDR3 sequences, and roughly 13% of those were seen once. Jointly, the top ten make up around 6% of the sample. The source material was whole blood. Receptor source: an adult who was a healthcare worker with PCR-confirmed SARS-CoV-2 infection or an uninfected control (not recorded which).

This chain links TRBV12-3 or TRBV12-4 with TRBJ2-7; possible D gene TRBD2, 5 bases. Trimming removed 3 bases at V and 2 bases at J, with 11 bases between. The CDR3 covers 14 residues. CDR3 region: CASSLEEWAYEQYF. The CDR3 nucleotides read TGTGCCAGCAGTTTGGAGGAGTGGGCCTACGAGCAGTACTTC.

The chain is built from TRBV5-6 and TRBJ1-1, with D unclear. V dropped 1 base and J dropped 4 bases, with 8 bases sitting between them. The germline V gene has CDR1 SGHDT and CDR2 YYEEEE. This CDR3 comprises 13 residues. CDR3 sequence: CASSLRQFTEAFF. In nucleotides, the CDR3 is TGTGCCAGCAGCTTGCGGCAGTTCACTGAAGCTTTCTTT.

The chain has TRBV7-9 and TRBJ2-3; TRBD1 matches 7 bases. The CDR3 length is 14 residues. CDR1 is SEHNR and CDR2 is FQNEAQ in the germline V gene (reference sequence). The J segment lost 2 bases and the V segment lost 5 bases, leaving 4 bases of the junction unmatched. This chain's CDR3 is CASSPGTATDTQYF. CDR3 bases: TGTGCCAGCAGCCCCGGGACAGCCACAGATACGCAGTATTTT.

The J gene is TRBJ1-1, the V gene TRBV28, with a possible D match to TRBD1 (5 bases). The germline gives CDR1 MDHEN, CDR2 SYDVKM. V lost 3 bases to trimming and J lost 6 bases, with 14 bases between them. This CDR3 is built from 14 residues. CDR3 region: CASSFPGGMAEAFF. In DNA form, the CDR3 reads TGTGCCAGCAGTTTTCCCGGGGGTATGGCTGAAGCTTTCTTT.

This sequence joins TRBV7-9 and TRBJ1-6, with D hard to call. V shed 0 bases and J shed 8 bases, with 11 bases lying between them. Germline CDR1 and CDR2: SEHNR and FQNEAQ (reference sequence). The CDR3 is made up of 15 amino acids. CDR3 in DNA: TGTGCCAGCAGCTTAGCAGGCAGAGCGCATTCACCCCTCCACTTT. Amino acids: CASSLAGRAHSPLHF.

This clonotype was seen at least ten times. The V and J genes are TRBV9 and TRBJ2-2, with no clear D. V was pared by 0 bases and J by 3 bases, with 15 bases between. The CDR3 loop spans 17 amino acids. CDR1 and CDR2 (germline): SGDLS, YYNGEE. This CDR3 is CASSVASIASYTGELFF. The CDR3 coding sequence is TGTGCCAGCAGCGTAGCTAGTATTGCCTCATACACCGGGGAGCTGTTTTTT.

This clonotype came up many times. The CDR3: CSARLLTGGTEAFF. CDR3 DNA: TGCAGTGCTAGACTACTTACAGGGGGCACTGAAGCTTTCTTT. V usage is TRBV20-1 and J usage is TRBJ1-1, with 8 bases lining up with TRBD1. With V trimmed by 2 bases and J by 4 bases, 6 bases remained unmatched. The germline V gene encodes CDR1 DFQATT and CDR2 SNEGSKA (reference sequence). This CDR3 comprises 14 residues.

The genes are TRBV5-4 and TRBJ2-2; 14 bases fit TRBD2. The CDR3 totals 16 residues. Trimming removed 3 bases from V and 4 bases from J; junction bases left unmatched: 2. Germline-derived CDR1 and CDR2 are SGHNT and YYREEE (reference sequence). As DNA, the CDR3 is TGTGCCAGCAGCTCCGGACTAGCGGGAGGCACCGGGGAGCTGTTTTTT. It specifies CASSSGLAGGTGELFF.

This clonotype turned up a few times. This CDR3 reads CAWSEDTNTEAFF. The CDR3 DNA reads as TGTGCCTGGAGTGAAGACACGAACACTGAAGCTTTCTTT. The V and J genes are TRBV30 and TRBJ1-1; D gene uncertain. The germline V gene has CDR1 GTSNPN and CDR2 SVGIG (reference sequence). Between the trimmed V and J ends, which lost 1 base and 1 base, there was a span of 7 bases. The CDR3 consists of 13 residues.

This clonotype was detected a few times. This chain joins TRBV5-1 and TRBJ2-7; D unresolved. The germline CDR1 and CDR2 sequences are SGHRS and YFSETQ. CDR3 length: 11 residues. The V and J ends lost 7 bases and 3 bases respectively, with 8 bases between them. CDR3 nucleotide sequence: TGCGCCAGCGGGTCTAGCTACGAGCAGTACTTC. It translates to CASGSSYEQYF.

This clonotype appeared many times. The V and J genes are TRBV5-1 and TRBJ2-2; D uncertain. Germline CDR1 SGHRS, CDR2 YFSETQ. The V end lost 0 bases, the J end lost 6 bases, and 3 bases lay between the germline ends. CDR3 length: 12 residues. The CDR3 loop is CASSLGAGELFF. CDR3 in DNA: TGCGCCAGCAGCTTGGGAGCCGGGGAGCTGTTTTTT. Based on the CDR3 plus reference TRBV5-1 and TRBJ2-2, the full variable domain is KAGVTQTPRYLIKTRGQQVTLSCSPISGHRSVSWYQQTPGQGLQFLFEYFSETQRNKGNFPGRFSGRQFSNSRSEMNVSTLELGDSALYLCASSLGAGELFFGEGSRLTVL.

The rearrangement links TRBV30 to TRBJ1-2; TRBD1 might be the D (6 bases). The CDR3 spans 14 residues. Germline CDR1 GTSNPN, CDR2 SVGIG (reference sequence). Trimming stripped 1 base from V and 8 bases from J, with 17 bases between. The CDR3, as DNA: TGTGCCTGGAGTGCCCGGCAGGGGCATTACGGCTACACCTTC. Translating gives CAWSARQGHYGYTF.

This clonotype came up a few times. V is TRBV28 and J is TRBJ1-5; perhaps TRBD1 as D (5 bases). Per germline, CDR1 MDHEN and CDR2 SYDVKM. This CDR3 spans 14 amino acids. Trimming stripped 7 bases from V and 1 base from J, with 11 bases between. CDR3 in amino acids: CASTPPGSNQPQHF. The CDR3 bases are TGTGCCAGCACCCCCCCAGGGAGCAATCAGCCCCAGCATTTT. Full variable domain (outside the CDR3, taken from reference TRBV28 and TRBJ1-5): DVKVTQSSRYLVKRTGEKVFLECVQDMDHENMFWYRQDPGLGLRLIYFSYDVKMKEKGDIPEGYSVSREKKERFSLILESASTNQTSMYLCASTPPGSNQPQHFGDGTRLSIL.

This clonotype appeared many times. This rearrangement joins TRBV27 to TRBJ1-1, with D unclear. This CDR3 is 15 amino acids long. The V gene's germline CDR1 is MNHEY and CDR2 SMNVEV (reference sequence). The ends were cut back, 4 bases at V and 6 bases at J, with 18 bases in the middle. The CDR3 bases are TGTGCCAGCAGTTCCGGACGGAGAGCGTTTTCTGAAGCTTTCTTT. It is translated as CASSSGRRAFSEAFF.

The rearrangement joins TRBV6-5 to TRBJ1-1, with TRBD1 identical over 8 bases. V lost 6 bases, J lost 1 base, and 4 bases stayed unmatched. The germline gives CDR1 MNHEY, CDR2 SVGAGI. The CDR3 consists of 14 residues. CDR3 residues: CASSRTGRNTEAFF. The CDR3 DNA is TGTGCCAGCAGCAGGACAGGGAGGAACACTGAAGCTTTCTTT.

V is TRBV12-3 or TRBV12-4 and J is TRBJ2-7; D call uncertain. This CDR3 contains 13 residues. V lost 4 bases and J lost 4, with 11 bases in between. CDR3 sequence reads: CASSSPEIYEQYF. CDR3 bases: TGTGCCAGCAGTTCGCCAGAGATTTACGAGCAGTACTTC.

This rearrangement joins TRBV6-5 to TRBJ2-2, with 8 bases that match TRBD1. CDR3 length: 14 residues. Germline assignment: CDR1 MNHEY and CDR2 SVGAGI. V trimming: 10 bases; J trimming: 5 bases; junction bases outside the gene matches: 9. The CDR3 sequence is CATRTGSITGELFF. The CDR3 nucleotides are TGTGCCACTCGGACAGGGAGTATAACCGGGGAGCTGTTTTTT.

A note on this clonotype: This may be a read error, as it is one base from a much larger clone. This sequence joins TRBV12-3 or TRBV12-4 and TRBJ1-2; D uncertain. The CDR3 spans 14 residues. V shed 6 bases and J shed 4 bases, with 15 bases lying between them. The CDR3 loop is CASRRFQEIYGYTF. The CDR3 DNA reads as TGTGCCAGCAGACGTTTCCAGGAGATCTATGGCTACACCTTC.

This clonotype was seen many times. V usage is TRBV6-5 and J usage is TRBJ1-3; the D gene is possibly TRBD1 (6 bases). This CDR3 is built from 16 residues. Germline V gives CDR1 MNHEY, CDR2 SVGAGI. V was trimmed by 3 bases and J by 0 bases, leaving 12 bases between them. This CDR3 is CASSYGGALSGNTIYF. DNA for the CDR3: TGTGCCAGCAGTTATGGGGGGGCCCTCTCTGGAAACACCATATATTTT.

This clonotype was detected ten times or more. The V and J genes are TRBV29-1 and TRBJ2-5, with D perhaps TRBD2 (5 bases). The CDR3 length is 14 residues. Germline V gene lookup returns CDR1 SQVTM and CDR2 ANQGSEA. The V end was cut by 4 bases, the J end by 1 base, with 13 bases between. The CDR3 DNA reads TGCAGCGTTGGTGGCGGGCTCCTCCAAGAGACCCAGTACTTC. Its protein is CSVGGGLLQETQYF.

This clonotype was counted ten times or more. This chain connects TRBV12-3 or TRBV12-4 to TRBJ2-7; D gene unclear. The CDR3 covers 12 residues. V shed 2 bases and J shed 3 bases, with 5 bases lying between them. Written as DNA, the CDR3 is TGTGCCAGCAGTTTACACAGCTACGAGCAGTACTTC. Its translation: CASSLHSYEQYF.

The chain couples TRBV6-1 to TRBJ1-5; D might be TRBD1 (6 bases). Trimming took off 4 bases at V and 4 bases at J, with 17 bases between the two ends. Germline CDR1 is MNHNS and CDR2 is SASEGT. The CDR3 extends over 16 amino acids. Written as DNA, the CDR3 is TGTGCCAGCAGTGGCGTGGGGGGCTTGGGAAATCAGCCCCAGCATTTT. Its translation: CASSGVGGLGNQPQHF.

At least ten counts were recorded for this clonotype. This chain links TRBV6-5 with TRBJ2-4, with D hard to call. The germline V and J ends were trimmed by 0 bases and 1 base, with 7 bases remaining between them. This CDR3 is 15 amino acids long. Germline CDR1 MNHEY, CDR2 SVGAGI. CDR3 DNA: TGTGCCAGCAGTTACTCGGTGGGGGCCAAAAACATTCAGTACTTC. Its translation: CASSYSVGAKNIQYF.

As concerns this clonotype: Possible read error: a much larger clone is one base away. The rearrangement joins TRBV7-8 to TRBJ2-6; D may be TRBD1 (7 bases). The CDR3 covers 18 residues. The V gene's germline CDR1 is SGHVS and CDR2 FQNEAQ. In DNA, the CDR3 is TGTGCCAGCAGCTTGCGGCGGGACAGCCTTACTGGGGCCGACGTCCTGACTTTC. Its translation: CASSLRRDSLTGADVLTF.

This clonotype was counted between two and nine times. The chain couples TRBV29-1 to TRBJ2-1, with 11 bases aligning to TRBD1. Germline V lookup: CDR1 SQVTM, CDR2 ANQGSEA. This CDR3 region has 16 residues. The CDR3 DNA reads TGCAGGGAACCAGGGACAGGGGGTTCCTCCTACAATGAGCAGTTCTTC. This translates into CREPGTGGSSYNEQFF.

The chain employs TRBV7-9 and TRBJ1-2, with D unresolved. The germline gives CDR1 SEHNR, CDR2 FQNEAQ (reference sequence). Trimming left V 2 bases short and J 3 bases short, with 10 bases between. The CDR3 runs 14 residues. CDR3 region: CASSLSPSDYGYTF. CDR3 nucleotides: TGTGCCAGCAGCTTATCCCCGTCGGACTATGGCTACACCTTC.

V gene TRBV29-1 combines with J gene TRBJ1-1, with D uncertain. CDR3 size: 12 residues. V was cut by 3 bases and J by 4 bases, with 9 bases left in between. In germline, CDR1 is SQVTM, CDR2 ANQGSEA. The CDR3 DNA reads as TGCAGCGTTGAGGGGTCGGGCACTGAAGCTTTCTTT. Protein sequence: CSVEGSGTEAFF.

This clonotype was picked up many times. The rearrangement joins TRBV19 to TRBJ2-7, with D possibly being TRBD2 (5 bases). V lost 2 bases and J lost 3, with 11 bases in between. CDR3 length equals 14 residues. CDR1 is LNHDA and CDR2 is SQIVND in the germline V gene (reference sequence). CDR3 sequence: CASSITPGGYEQYF. The CDR3 nucleotides read TGTGCCAGTAGTATAACCCCTGGAGGCTACGAGCAGTACTTC.